The rows below give T cell receptor beta chains drawn from one sample of a study of blood T cell repertoires in COVID-19. Profiling relied on immunoSEQ multiplex PCR, and the TCRdb table lists in-frame clones only, not all of them. The table has approximately 300,000 clones, about nine tenths seen once. Source material: peripheral blood. These receptors were obtained from a man between 50 and 59 years old with active or convalescent COVID-19. Each CDR3 is given with its conserved first and last residue. A D gene is named only where the DNA matches it firmly. Clone size is shown for a subset of rows, as once, few, many or a class of expanded clone.

V gene	clone size	J gene	D gene	CDR3 DNA	CDR3 protein
TRBV6-5	-	TRBJ1-2	TRBD1	TGTGCCAGCAGATTGGGGACAGCTAACTATGGCTACACCTTC	CASRLGTANYGYTF
TRBV5-5	-	TRBJ1-5	-	TGTGCCAGCAGCTTGGCCGGCAGGCCGTTCAATCAGCCCCAGCATTTT	CASSLAGRPFNQPQHF
TRBV3-1/TRBV3-2	-	TRBJ1-5	-	TGTGCCAGCAGCCAAGTCAGGCAAGGGCCCCAGCATTTT	CASSQVRQGPQHF
TRBV9	-	TRBJ2-1	-	TGTGCCAGCAGCGTAACAGGGTCTAGCTCCTACAATGAGCAGTTCTTC	CASSVTGSSSYNEQFF
TRBV5-1	-	TRBJ2-1	TRBD2	TGCGCCAGCAGCTTGGGGACTAGCGGGGGGTCTGACGAGCAGTTCTTC	CASSLGTSGGSDEQFF
TRBV7-2	-	TRBJ2-5	TRBD2	TGTGCCAGCAGCTTTGTGGCGGGGGGGTCAGAGACCCAGTACTTC	CASSFVAGGSETQYF
TRBV30	-	TRBJ2-3	-	TGTGCCTGGAGTAAAGTGGGCCGCACAGATACGCAGTATTTT	CAWSKVGRTDTQYF
TRBV9	-	TRBJ1-4	-	TGTGCCAGCAGCGTAGCCGGGGGTAATGAAAAACTGTTTTTT	CASSVAGGNEKLFF
TRBV5-6	-	TRBJ2-7	TRBD1	TGTGCCAGCAGTACCGGGACAGGGAGCTCCTACGAGCAGTACTTC	CASSTGTGSSYEQYF
TRBV2	few	TRBJ1-5	TRBD1	TGTGCCAGCAGAGGACAGGGTTTTCAGCCCCAGCATTTT	CASRGQGFQPQHF
TRBV10-1	-	TRBJ1-6	-	TGCGCCAGCAGTGAGGGAACAGTTTCTTCACCCCTCCACTTT	CASSEGTVSSPLHF
TRBV29-1	-	TRBJ1-1	-	TGCAGCGCTAGCCACAGGATGAACACTGAAGCTTTCTTT	CSASHRMNTEAFF
TRBV28	-	TRBJ2-7	-	TGTGCCAGCAGTACGGGGTCCTACGAGCAGTACTTC	CASSTGSYEQYF
TRBV7-7	once	TRBJ1-3	-	TGTGCCAGCAGCGCAGGGACTCCCGGAGGTACTGGAAACACCATATATTTT	CASSAGTPGGTGNTIYF
TRBV6-5	-	TRBJ2-7	-	TGTGCCATTAGGAAGAGGGACAACTCCTACGAGCAGTACTTC	CAIRKRDNSYEQYF
TRBV7-2	-	TRBJ1-2	TRBD1	TGTGCCAGCAGCCAAAACAGGGGCAACTATGGCTACACCTTC	CASSQNRGNYGYTF
TRBV6-5	-	TRBJ1-5	-	TGTGCCAGCAGTTACTCATACCAGGGAGGTCAGCCCCAGCATTTT	CASSYSYQGGQPQHF
TRBV29-1	-	TRBJ1-1	TRBD1	TGCAGCTATGACAGGGGGCCCTACACTGAAGCTTTCTTT	CSYDRGPYTEAFF
TRBV6-2/TRBV6-3	-	TRBJ1-2	-	TGTGCCAGCAGCTCAGGCTCCTATGGCTACACCTTC	CASSSGSYGYTF
TRBV28	-	TRBJ1-2	-	TGTGCCAGCAGTTTACGGGAGGTCTATGGCTACACCTTC	CASSLREVYGYTF
TRBV27	-	TRBJ1-3	-	TGTGCCAGCAGACTCGGGGGACCCGGAAACACCATATATTTT	CASRLGGPGNTIYF
TRBV19	-	TRBJ2-5	TRBD1	TGTGCCAGTAGTCCCGGACAGGGGTACAGTAGAGAGACCCAGTACTTC	CASSPGQGYSRETQYF
TRBV7-9	-	TRBJ2-3	-	TGTGCCAGCAGCCCCGGTTCCACAGATACGCAGTATTTT	CASSPGSTDTQYF
TRBV5-1	-	TRBJ2-2	TRBD2	TGCGCCAGCATACCTGGGACTATGAACACCGGGGAGCTGTTTTTT	CASIPGTMNTGELFF
TRBV18	-	TRBJ2-2	TRBD1	TGTGCCAGCTCACTCCGGACAGGGTTGGACACCGGGGAGCTGTTTTTT	CASSLRTGLDTGELFF
TRBV27	once	TRBJ2-7	TRBD1	TGTGCCAGCAGTTCTACAGGGGGCCCTAGGAGGGAGCAGTACTTC	CASSSTGGPRREQYF
TRBV9	-	TRBJ2-2	-	TGTGCCAGCAGCGTCAGAACCGGGGAGCTGTTTTTT	CASSVRTGELFF
TRBV4-2	few	TRBJ1-5	TRBD1	TGTGCCAGCAGCCAAGAGGGCTCGGCGGCAGGGGGCTTTCAGCCCCAGCATTTT	CASSQEGSAAGGFQPQHF
TRBV27	-	TRBJ1-1	TRBD1	TGTGCCAGCCGAACAGGGGCCTTGAACACTGAAGCTTTCTTT	CASRTGALNTEAFF
TRBV9	-	TRBJ2-7	TRBD1	TGTGCCAGCAGCATCGGACAGGGAATGTTGGACGAGCAGTACTTC	CASSIGQGMLDEQYF
TRBV10-2	-	TRBJ1-1	-	TGCGCCAGCAGCCGGGATGGTGAAGCTTTCTTT	CASSRDGEAFF
TRBV2	once	TRBJ1-5	TRBD1	TGTGCCAGCAGTGTACAGGGGGGTGATCAGCCCCAGCATTTT	CASSVQGGDQPQHF
TRBV11-3	-	TRBJ2-3	-	TGTGCCAGCAGCTCTAGACCTAGCACCACAGATACGCAGTATTTT	CASSSRPSTTDTQYF
TRBV28	-	TRBJ2-7	TRBD2	TGTGCCAGCAGAAGTCCGGGGGGCTCCTACGAGCAGTACTTC	CASRSPGGSYEQYF
TRBV19	once	TRBJ1-5	-	TGTGCCAGTAGTGCGGGGTATCAGGGTCAGCCCCAGCATTTT	CASSAGYQGQPQHF
TRBV25-1	-	TRBJ1-3	-	TGTGCCAGCAGTGGCTTGGGGGGTGGAAACACCATATATTTT	CASSGLGGGNTIYF
TRBV5-4	once	TRBJ1-3	-	TGTGCCAGCAGCTCGGCGGGGGTAATGACTGGAAACACCATATATTTT	CASSSAGVMTGNTIYF
TRBV10-3	-	TRBJ2-1	TRBD2	TGTGCCATCACCTCACGGGGGGAAGGTAATGAGCAGTTCTTC	CAITSRGEGNEQFF
TRBV18	-	TRBJ2-2	-	TGTGCCAGCTCACCCAGGGTTCCCGGGGAGCTGTTTTTT	CASSPRVPGELFF